This T cell receptor (beta chain) was captured in a study of CD8 T cells in ankylosing spondylitis. General study points: Ankylosing spondylitis blood appeared to be characterized by a TCR beta motif of fewer than ten highly homologous variants.

This clonotype appeared a few times. Its target is not known. Each CDR3 protein gets one entry after TCRdb re-called the 5' RACE reads with MiXCR. The data hold some 290,000 distinct CDR3 sequences, with around 20% observed a single time. V lost 6 bases and J 7 bases, leaving 14 bases between the germline ends. CDR1 and CDR2 (germline): DFQATT, SNEGSKA (reference sequence). The CDR3 totals 12 residues. Input material: blood, either unsorted or a sorted T cell fraction (not recorded which). This receptor was identified in a male donor with ankylosing spondylitis or in good health (not recorded which). The chain employs TRBV20-1 and TRBJ2-3; a weak D match, TRBD2 (7 bases). Here the CDR3 DNA reads TGCAGTGCCAGGGAGGGGGGCAATACGCAGTATTTT. The encoded protein is CSAREGGNTQYF.